This is a list of T cell receptor beta chains from one sample in a study of T cell changes during pregnancy in multiple sclerosis. Produced via immunoSEQ multiplex PCR; TCRdb's table is partial and in-frame only. The data contain some 45,000 clones, around 92% of them seen just once; the ten biggest clones take up almost 2%. This material consisted of CD4+ T cells from peripheral blood mononuclear cells, taken after pregnancy. Source of these receptors: a female donor in good health, enrolled as a control in a pregnancy study. Each CDR3 is given without its conserved first and last residue. Each record gives: V gene, J gene, CDR3 protein.

TRBV7-2,TRBJ2-1,ASSSYYNEQF
TRBV5-1,TRBJ2-7,ASRDSHYEQY
TRBV28,TRBJ2-7,ASSPGTGYEQY
TRBV28,TRBJ2-5,ASSRTGGRGETQY
TRBV2,TRBJ2-1,ASSVRRNNEQF
TRBV28,TRBJ1-6,ASTGVWYSPLH
TRBV19,TRBJ1-5,ASSMGRNQPQH
TRBV28,TRBJ2-7,ASSLVGTGSYEQY
TRBV15,TRBJ2-7,ATRGGWNYEQY
TRBV6-1,TRBJ2-7,ASSETSSYEQY
TRBV29-1,TRBJ1-2,SVEASGTGGGYT
TRBV5-6,TRBJ1-1,ASSYGVRNTEAF
TRBV28,TRBJ2-3,ASNRGGTDTQY
TRBV29-1,TRBJ2-1,SVLQLGSGGRLGVEQF
TRBV20-1,TRBJ2-7,SPGREQY
TRBV27,TRBJ1-5,ASITDLNQPQH
TRBV19,TRBJ2-3,ASSIDGTSAGTDTQY
TRBV28,TRBJ1-6,ASSHPYVGDNSPLH
TRBV28,TRBJ1-1,ASRTKSKTEAF
TRBV11-2,TRBJ1-2,ASSSLGQGGGYT
TRBV28,TRBJ1-1,ASSLSVRNTEAF
TRBV4-2,TRBJ2-7,ASSQVGDVSPYEQY
TRBV11-2,TRBJ2-7,ASSQQGISSYEQY
TRBV4-2,TRBJ2-7,ASSQDRLADYEQY
TRBV7-2,TRBJ2-7,ASSPGGSGSYEQY
TRBV10-1,TRBJ2-1,ASMLDRGRRSGRFAYNEQF
TRBV5-5,TRBJ2-5,ASSFRLAGGHAPFRETQY
TRBV9,TRBJ1-1,ASSDDRAQTEAF
TRBV18,TRBJ1-2,ASSPDRNYGYT
TRBV2,TRBJ1-5,ASSRQNSNQPQH
TRBV10-3,TRBJ2-5,AISGRDNQETQY
TRBV7-3,TRBJ2-1,ASSLDSNEQF
TRBV4-1,TRBJ1-6,ASSEVDRSYNSPLH
TRBV5-1,TRBJ2-7,ASSLGQGNLYEQY
TRBV4-1,TRBJ2-5,ASSQEVTSQTIGETQY
TRBV5-6,TRBJ1-1,ASSLRGGTEAF
TRBV2,TRBJ2-7,ASSVLYEQY
TRBV7-9,TRBJ1-1,ASSLGGDRAAF
TRBV19,TRBJ1-1,ASSRQGMNTEAF